These 16 T cell receptor beta chains were sequenced from one sample in a study of blood T cell repertoires in COVID-19. Sequencing was performed with immunoSEQ multiplex PCR; in TCRdb, only in-frame clones are kept and a portion is missing. The table includes 70,000 to 90,000 clones, 78% detected once. What was sequenced was peripheral blood. These receptors all come from a human donor in a cohort sampled during active COVID-19.

The chain combines TRBV9 with TRBJ2-7; 8 bases are a match to TRBD2. V was clipped by 0 bases and J by 5 bases; unmatched bases: 7. The germline gives CDR1 SGDLS, CDR2 YYNGEE. This CDR3 contains 15 residues. The CDR3, as DNA: TGTGCCAGCAGCGTAGGCGCGGGAGGAACCGACGAGCAGTACGTC. It codes for CASSVGAGGTDEQYV.

With respect to this clone: The junction differs from germline at one of its ends, possibly a read error. The J gene is TRBJ2-3, the V gene TRBV6-2 or TRBV6-3, with 12 bases fitting TRBD2. Germline V lookup: CDR1 MNHEY, CDR2 SVGEGT. CDR3 size: 17 residues. The CDR3 spells CASSYPSLAGGPDTQYF. The CDR3, as DNA: TGTGCCAGCAGTTACCCGTCGCTAGCGGGAGGGCCAGACACGCAGTATTTT.

The V and J genes are TRBV4-1 and TRBJ2-7; D is possibly TRBD2 (6 bases). The CDR3 extends over 16 amino acids. Deletions cut 1 base from V and 0 bases from J, with 13 bases between. CDR1 is MGHRA, CDR2 YSYEKL, per germline. The CDR3 nucleotides read TGCGCCAGCAGCCAAGTGTTCTGGGGGGACTCCTACGAGCAGTACTTC. Encoded protein: CASSQVFWGDSYEQYF.

The count of this clone is one. The chain links TRBV5-4 to TRBJ2-1, with 8 positions matching TRBD2. The germline V gene has CDR1 SGHNT and CDR2 YYREEE (reference sequence). V was pared by 4 bases and J by 9 bases, with 15 bases of the junction left unmatched. The CDR3 loop spans 16 amino acids. This CDR3 reads CASSPRGGIGGSEQFF. In nucleotides, the CDR3 is TGTGCCAGCAGCCCCCGGGGGGGAATTGGGGGGAGTGAGCAGTTCTTC.

The V call is TRBV5-4, the J call TRBJ1-2, with 10 bases identical to TRBD1. J lost 8 bases, V lost 0 bases, and 7 bases had no gene match. The CDR3 is 15 residues long. Germline loops: CDR1 SGHNT, CDR2 YYREEE (reference sequence). This CDR3 is CASSLAATGGLGYTF. CDR3 nucleotide sequence: TGTGCCAGCAGCTTGGCTGCGACAGGGGGCTTAGGCTACACCTTC.

This clone was seen only a few times. This chain uses TRBV21-1 with TRBJ2-3; TRBD2 reflects the table's D call only, with no check against the DNA. TRBV21-1 is tagged as a pseudogene. This CDR3 has 19 amino acids. This chain's CDR3 is CASSKESTSGRESTDTQYF. The CDR3 DNA reads TGTGCCAGCAGCAAAGAGTCAACTAGCGGGAGGGAGAGCACAGATACGCAGTATTTT.

CDR3 coding DNA: TGTGCCAGCAGTCCCTCTAGCGGGGGCCGGGAGCAGTACTTC. It specifies CASSPSSGGREQYF. V gene TRBV28 combines with J gene TRBJ2-7, with 10 bases identical to TRBD2. The V segment lost 5 bases and the J segment 7 bases; nucleotides outside the gene matches: 8. This CDR3 is 14 amino acids long. Germline assignment: CDR1 MDHEN and CDR2 SYDVKM. Supplemented by reference TRBV28 and TRBJ2-7, the full variable domain reads DVKVTQSSRYLVKRTGEKVFLECVQDMDHENMFWYRQDPGLGLRLIYFSYDVKMKEKGDIPEGYSVSREKKERFSLILESASTNQTSMYLCASSPSSGGREQYFGPGTRLTVT.

With regard to this clone: The same CDR3 also results from other DNA sequences found in this sample. The genes are TRBV5-1 and TRBJ2-1; maybe TRBD2 (5 bases). V lost 5 bases, J lost 8 bases, and 11 bases lay in between. The CDR3 extends over 12 amino acids. Germline lookup yields CDR1 SGHRS and CDR2 YFSETQ. The CDR3: CASSLVGDEQFF. CDR3 bases: TGCGCCAGCAGTCTAGTGGGAGATGAGCAGTTCTTC.

The V gene is TRBV11-3, the J gene TRBJ2-3; 15 bases are shared with TRBD2. From germline, CDR1 is SGHNT and CDR2 YENEEA. V was clipped by 5 bases and J by 2 bases; unmatched bases: 5. The CDR3 length is 17 residues. The CDR3 coding sequence is TGTGCCAGCAGCCCGCGGACTAGCGGGGGGGTCACAGATACGCAGTATTTT. Its protein product is CASSPRTSGGVTDTQYF.

The J gene is TRBJ2-2, the V gene TRBV7-6; no reliable D call. The CDR3 spans 16 residues. Germline V lookup: CDR1 SGHVS, CDR2 FNYEAQ. V was pared by 1 base and J by 2 bases, with 11 bases between. The DNA for the CDR3 is TGTGCCAGCAGCTTAGTTAACAGCTACAACACCGGGGAGCTGTTTTTT. Its translation is CASSLVNSYNTGELFF.

This rearrangement joins TRBV6-6 to TRBJ1-5; TRBD1 might be the D (5 bases). The CDR3 spans 16 residues. Trimming stripped 7 bases from V and 2 bases from J, with 18 bases between. CDR1 MNHNY and CDR2 SVGAGI come from the germline V gene (reference sequence). CDR3 amino acids: CASMGGMAVGNQPQHF. CDR3 coding DNA: TGTGCCAGCATGGGGGGAATGGCCGTTGGCAATCAGCCCCAGCATTTT.

This sequence joins TRBV6-6 and TRBJ2-7; TRBD1 agrees at 8 bases. Germline loops: CDR1 MNHNY, CDR2 SVGAGI (reference sequence). The CDR3 spans 14 residues. Trimming cost V 4 bases and J 3 bases; bases outside gene matches: 5. Here the CDR3 DNA reads TGTGCCAGCAGTTCAACAGGGGGTGGCTACGAGCAGTACGTC. Translated: CASSSTGGGYEQYV.

The chain is built from TRBV7-9 and TRBJ2-1, with 10 bases that match TRBD1. Germline CDR1 is SEHNR and CDR2 is FQNEAQ (reference sequence). There are 15 residues in the CDR3. Germline trimming cut 4 bases from V and 5 bases from J; bases unmatched to any gene: 5. The CDR3 reads CASSSHDRGHNEQFF. The CDR3 coding sequence is TGTGCCAGCAGCTCCCATGACAGGGGGCACAATGAGCAGTTCTTC. Looking up the rest from reference TRBV7-9 and TRBJ2-1 gives the full variable domain: DTGVSQNPRHKITKRGQNVTFRCDPISEHNRLYWYRQTLGQGPEFLTYFQNEAQLEKSRLLSDRFSAERPKGSFSTLEIQRTEQGDSAMYLCASSSHDRGHNEQFFGPGTRLTVL.

The V and J genes are TRBV5-6 and TRBJ2-2, with 8 bases that match TRBD2. The J segment lost 7 bases and the V segment lost 2 bases, leaving 7 bases of the junction unmatched. The germline V gene encodes CDR1 SGHDT and CDR2 YYEEEE. The CDR3 spans 15 residues. CDR3 residues: CASSFFGRANGELFF. DNA of the CDR3: TGTGCCAGCAGCTTTTTCGGGAGGGCCAACGGGGAGCTGTTTTTT.

The CDR3 DNA is TGTGCCAGCAGTTACCAAATGATCGGCGGGGAGCTGTTTTTT. Its protein is CASSYQMIGGELFF. The J gene is TRBJ2-2, the V gene TRBV6-5; D is uncertain. CDR1 and CDR2 (germline): MNHEY, SVGAGI. The length of the CDR3 is 14 residues. The V gene lost 2 bases and the J gene lost 7 bases, with 11 bases spanning the gap.

This chain uses TRBV2 with TRBJ1-2, with D maybe TRBD1 (6 bases). CDR1 is SNHLY, CDR2 FYNNEI, per germline. Deletions cut 6 bases from V and 5 bases from J, with 19 bases between. The CDR3 contains 15 residues. The CDR3 is CASRYDPTGRYGYTF. Here the CDR3 DNA reads TGTGCCAGCAGGTACGACCCGACAGGACGTTATGGCTACACCTTC.